This passage covers 26 T cell receptor beta chains from one sample sequenced in a study of T cell responses to AZD1222 COVID-19 vaccine. Profiling relied on immunoSEQ multiplex PCR, and the TCRdb table lists in-frame clones only, not all of them. The table lists more than 110,000 clones, over 75% of them singletons, with more than 7% in the top ten. The sample here was peripheral blood, taken on day 0 of AZD1222 vaccination. The receptors shown here come from an adult in good health.

This chain links TRBV4-1 with TRBJ1-6; D not resolved. This CDR3 comprises 16 residues. In germline, CDR1 is MGHRA, CDR2 YSYEKL. Trimming left V 0 bases short and J 13 bases short, with 19 bases between. This CDR3 reads CASSQDGGQLSRPLHF. In nucleotides, the CDR3 is TGCGCCAGCAGCCAAGATGGAGGGCAGTTAAGTCGGCCCCTCCACTTT.

This chain connects TRBV3-1 (or the pseudogene TRBV3-2) to TRBJ1-4; 8 positions agree with TRBD1. Trimming took 4 bases from V and 0 from J; bases not matched to a gene: 4. The CDR3 length is 16 residues. CDR1 LGHDT and CDR2 YNNKEL come from the germline V gene (reference sequence). CDR3 amino acids: CASSLRQGTTNEKLFF. In nucleotides, the CDR3 is TGTGCCAGCAGCCTCCGACAGGGGACAACTAATGAAAAACTGTTTTTT.

The chain couples TRBV19 to TRBJ2-7; the D gene is possibly TRBD2 (5 bases). The CDR3 has 13 residues. V was cut by 5 bases and J by 7 bases, with 15 bases left in between. Germline values: CDR1 LNHDA, CDR2 SQIVND (reference sequence). This chain's CDR3 is CASSVWGVGEQYF. The DNA for the CDR3 is TGTGCCAGTAGTGTGTGGGGAGTTGGTGAGCAGTACTTC. Using reference TRBV19 and TRBJ2-7 for the parts outside the CDR3, the full variable domain is DGGITQSPKYLFRKEGQNVTLSCEQNLNHDAMYWYRQDPGQGLRLIYYSQIVNDFQKGDIAEGYSVSREKKESFPLTVTSAQKNPTAFYLCASSVWGVGEQYFGPGTRLTVT.

The chain is built from TRBV28 and TRBJ1-6; D is uncertain. V was trimmed by 6 bases and J by 0 bases, leaving 6 bases between them. Germline V gene lookup returns CDR1 MDHEN and CDR2 SYDVKM. CDR3 size: 14 residues. CDR3 sequence (DNA): TGTGCCAGCAGGCCCTTCTCCTATAATTCACCCCTCCACTTT. Its protein is CASRPFSYNSPLHF.

J is TRBJ2-5 and V is TRBV4-2, with 8 bases fitting TRBD2. This CDR3 region has 15 residues. Germline V gene data show CDR1 as LGHNA and CDR2 as YNFKEQ. With 0 bases clipped from V and 6 bases from J, the junction kept 6 bases outside the gene matches. The CDR3 sequence is CASSQDHEREKTQYF. The CDR3, as DNA: TGTGCCAGCAGCCAAGATCATGAGCGGGAGAAGACCCAGTACTTC.

The CDR3 is CASTLTGRTEAFF. The CDR3 DNA sequence: TGTGCCAGCACTCTGACAGGGCGCACTGAAGCTTTCTTT. V and J are TRBV6-5 and TRBJ1-1; 7 bases line up with TRBD1. V trimming: 7 bases; J trimming: 4 bases; junction bases outside the gene matches: 6. Germline lookup yields CDR1 MNHEY and CDR2 SVGAGI. The CDR3 loop spans 13 amino acids.

The chain has TRBV18 and TRBJ1-2, with D perhaps matching TRBD1 (6 bases). V lost 4 bases to trimming and J lost 6 bases, with 12 bases between them. CDR1 and CDR2 from the germline V gene are KGHSH and LQKENI. The CDR3 is made up of 13 amino acids. CDR3 coding DNA: TGTGCCAGCTCACGGTACAGGGAGGATGGCTACACCTTC. This codes for CASSRYREDGYTF.

V is TRBV9 and J is TRBJ2-7; D remains unclear. The CDR3 has 15 residues. CDR1 is SGDLS, CDR2 YYNGEE, per germline. The V end lost 0 bases, the J end lost 1 base, and 11 bases lay between the germline ends. CDR3 amino acids: CASSVVRSSSYEQYF. The CDR3 DNA is TGTGCCAGCAGCGTAGTAAGGAGCTCATCCTACGAGCAGTACTTC.

The V gene is TRBV7-2, the J gene TRBJ2-3; 9 bases are shared with TRBD2. Germline trimming cut 2 bases from V and 5 bases from J; bases unmatched to any gene: 8. The CDR3 spans 16 residues. CDR1 SGHTA and CDR2 FQGNSA come from the germline V gene. The CDR3, as DNA: TGTGCCAGCAGCTTACGGCGGGAGGGCCTTTTAGATACGCAGTATTTT. Its protein is CASSLRREGLLDTQYF. Full variable domain (outside the CDR3, taken from reference TRBV7-2 and TRBJ2-3): GAGVSQSPSNKVTEKGKDVELRCDPISGHTALYWYRQSLGQGLEFLIYFQGNSAPDKSGLPSDRFSAERTGGSVSTLTIQRTQQEDSAVYLCASSLRREGLLDTQYFGPGTRLTVL.

This chain joins TRBV30 and TRBJ1-1; no definite D call. CDR1 is GTSNPN, CDR2 SVGIG, per germline (reference sequence). The V end was cut by 3 bases, the J end by 0 bases, with 11 bases between. This CDR3 is 14 amino acids long. CDR3 residues: CAWSPMGLNTEAFF. In DNA, the CDR3 is TGTGCCTGGAGCCCTATGGGGTTGAACACTGAAGCTTTCTTT.

This clone was counted a single time. V gene TRBV27 combines with J gene TRBJ2-7; 7 nucleotides line up with TRBD2. The CDR3 covers 15 residues. V gave up 3 bases and J gave up 3 bases; unmatched junction bases: 8. Germline V gene lookup returns CDR1 MNHEY and CDR2 SMNVEV (reference sequence). The CDR3 DNA is TGTGCCAGCAGTTTTCAGGGAGGGGAGTACTACGAGCAGTACTTC. Translating it yields CASSFQGGEYYEQYF.

The V and J genes are TRBV12-5 and TRBJ2-1; possible D gene TRBD2, 6 bases. CDR1 is LGHNT and CDR2 is FRNRAP in the germline V gene. V dropped 4 bases and J dropped 12 bases, with 13 bases sitting between them. There are 12 residues in the CDR3. CDR3 amino acids: CASGSVAGLQFF. The CDR3, as DNA: TGTGCTAGTGGTTCCGTTGCGGGACTGCAGTTCTTC.

This clone is a singleton in its sample. The genes are TRBV12-3 or TRBV12-4 and TRBJ1-1, with unresolved D. Trimming took 2 bases from V and 4 from J, leaving 8 bases between them. This CDR3 comprises 13 residues. For the CDR3, the DNA is TGTGCCAGCAGTTTAATGTACGGCACTGAAGCTTTCTTT. Protein: CASSLMYGTEAFF.

The genes are TRBV10-3 and TRBJ2-1, with 8 bases aligning to TRBD1. J gave up 8 bases and V 4 bases, and 4 bases lay outside the gene matches. The CDR3 is 13 residues long. Germline V gene lookup returns CDR1 ENHRY and CDR2 SYGVKD. The CDR3 coding sequence is TGTGCCATCAGTGGGGACAGGTACCATGAGCAGTTCTTC. Protein: CAISGDRYHEQFF.

The chain combines TRBV6-1 with TRBJ1-1, with D unclear. Germline CDR1 is MNHNS and CDR2 is SASEGT. V shed 5 bases and J shed 7 bases, with 20 bases lying between them. CDR3 length: 15 residues. CDR3 nucleotides: TGTGCCAGCAGTTCAACTCAAGTCAGAGTCCTTGAAGCTTTCTTT. Its translation: CASSSTQVRVLEAFF.

The chain carries TRBV19 and TRBJ2-2; 8 bases match TRBD2. Looked up from germline, CDR1 is LNHDA and CDR2 is SQIVND (reference sequence). V gave up 5 bases and J gave up 7 bases; unmatched junction bases: 6. There are 14 residues in the CDR3. DNA of the CDR3: TGTGCCAGTAGTTACGGGGGGGCGGTCGGGGAGCTGTTTTTT. Residues: CASSYGGAVGELFF.

The chain is built from TRBV25-1 and TRBJ1-4, with TRBD1 matching over 7 bases. Losses at the gene ends were 5 bases for V and 8 bases for J; bases not matched to a gene: 5. CDR3 length: 13 amino acids. Germline CDR1 is MGHDK and CDR2 is SYGVNS. CDR3 loop: CASSRGLGEKLFF. The CDR3 region has the DNA TGTGCCAGCAGTAGGGGGCTGGGCGAAAAACTGTTTTTT.

The V call is TRBV7-6, the J call TRBJ2-2; D possibly corresponds to TRBD2 (5 bases). Trimming left V 1 base short and J 9 bases short, with 9 bases between. This CDR3 has 13 amino acids. Germline V gene sequence: CDR1 SGHVS, CDR2 FNYEAQ. CDR3 amino acids: CASSLDRGRELFF. As DNA, the CDR3 is TGTGCCAGCAGCTTAGATCGAGGGCGGGAGCTGTTTTTT.

This chain connects TRBV7-8 to TRBJ2-7; D is ambiguous. Trimming removed 5 bases from V and 4 bases from J, with 12 bases in between. The germline gives CDR1 SGHVS, CDR2 FQNEAQ. The CDR3 totals 13 residues. The CDR3 DNA sequence: TGTGCCAGCAGCAAGGAAGGTGGATACGAGCAGTACTTC. Protein: CASSKEGGYEQYF. The whole variable domain, remainder taken from reference TRBV7-8 and TRBJ2-7, is GAGVSQSPRYKVAKRGQDVALRCDPISGHVSLFWYQQALGQGPEFLTYFQNEAQLDKSGLPSDRFFAERPEGSVSTLKIQRTQQEDSAVYLCASSKEGGYEQYFGPGTRLTVT.

This rearrangement joins TRBV2 to TRBJ1-1; TRBD1 matches at 7 bases. The CDR3 spans 15 residues. Germline values: CDR1 SNHLY, CDR2 FYNNEI. The ends lost 6 bases at V and 3 bases at J; junction bases unmatched: 10. CDR3: CASRTRQGLYTEAFF. For the CDR3, the DNA is TGTGCCAGCAGGACCCGACAGGGATTGTACACTGAAGCTTTCTTT.

The chain recombines TRBV28 with TRBJ2-5, with D unresolved. Germline values: CDR1 MDHEN, CDR2 SYDVKM. The CDR3 runs to 13 residues. Trimming left V 1 base short and J 2 bases short, with 5 bases between. CDR3 sequence: CASSLLQQETQYF. Written as DNA, the CDR3 is TGTGCCAGCAGTTTATTACAGCAAGAGACCCAGTACTTC.

The rearrangement joins TRBV6-6 to TRBJ1-3; the D is unclear. CDR3 size: 16 residues. V lost 5 bases and J lost 0, with 14 bases in between. In germline, CDR1 is MNHNY, CDR2 SVGAGI (reference sequence). CDR3 in DNA: TGTGCCAGCAGTCGACTCGGACCGGACTCTGGAAACACCATATATTTT. As protein: CASSRLGPDSGNTIYF.

V gene TRBV4-1 combines with J gene TRBJ2-3, with D unclear. CDR3 size: 12 residues. CDR1 and CDR2 from the germline V gene are MGHRA and YSYEKL. Deletions cut 0 bases from V and 6 bases from J, with 4 bases between. The CDR3 DNA reads TGCGCCAGCAGCCAAGACAGGGATACGCAGTATTTT. Its translation is CASSQDRDTQYF.

The chain is built from TRBV19 and TRBJ1-6, with 8 bases identical to TRBD1. The CDR3 spans 15 residues. V dropped 9 bases and J dropped 10; count of bases not matched to a gene: 14. Germline CDR1 LNHDA, CDR2 SQIVND (reference sequence). The CDR3 DNA reads TGTGCCAGCTTAAGGACAGGGCCCTATGGGTCACCCCTCCACTTT. This encodes CASLRTGPYGSPLHF.

The chain links TRBV5-1 to TRBJ1-2, with TRBD1 matching 10 bases. CDR1 is SGHRS, CDR2 YFSETQ, per germline. The CDR3 contains 14 residues. J lost 4 bases, V lost 2 bases, and 2 bases had no gene match. The chain's CDR3 is CASSFGQGGYGYTF. CDR3 in DNA: TGCGCCAGCAGCTTCGGACAGGGGGGCTATGGCTACACCTTC.

The gene calls are TRBV18 and TRBJ1-1; maybe TRBD1 (5 bases). Germline CDR1 is KGHSH and CDR2 is LQKENI. The CDR3 is 20 residues long. Trimming took 1 base from V and 0 from J, leaving 24 bases between them. DNA for the CDR3: TGTGCCAGCTCACCACGTTCATCTTATGGGGGATTTAAACTGAACACTGAAGCTTTCTTT. It is translated as CASSPRSSYGGFKLNTEAFF.